This is a list of T cell receptor beta chains from one sample in a study of T cells in Graves' hyperthyroidism and ophthalmopathy. TCRdb itself ran the multiplex PCR reads through MiXCR, one entry per CDR3 protein. The sample shows over 500,000 distinct CDR3 sequences, 11% to 15% of them seen only once. Material for sequencing was blood. The receptors stem from a woman aged 40-49 years with Graves' hyperthyroidism. Both conserved end residues are part of each CDR3. The D gene is left open where the match is weak. Rows may omit the clone size; those that give it use once, few, many or a size class.

>TRBJ2-3|.|TRBV7-2|.
CASSLAEASTDTQYF
TGTGCCAGCAGCTTAGCTGAGGCTAGCACAGATACGCAGTATTTT
>TRBJ2-3|TRBD2|TRBV6-5|.
CASSYGTIYTDTQYF
TGTGCCAGCAGTTACGGGACTATCTACACAGATACGCAGTATTTT
>TRBJ2-5|TRBD2|TRBV30|many
CAWTSGSSETQYF
TGTGCCTGGACTAGCGGGAGTTCCGAGACCCAGTACTTC
>TRBJ2-5|TRBD2|TRBV2|many
CASRKTSGRRETQYF
TGTGCCAGCAGGAAGACTAGCGGGAGAAGGGAGACCCAGTACTTC
>TRBJ2-2|TRBD2|TRBV6-1|.
CASRTGREGRTGELFF
TGTGCCAGCAGAACGGGGCGGGAGGGCCGAACCGGGGAGCTGTTTTTT
>TRBJ2-4|TRBD2|TRBV7-3|.
CASSSRREGKNIQYF
TGTGCCAGCAGCTCAAGGCGGGAGGGCAAAAACATTCAGTACTTC
>TRBJ2-3|.|TRBV3-1|many
CATRGGDINTDTQYF
TGTGCCACCAGAGGTGGTGACATCAACACAGATACGCAGTATTTT
>TRBJ2-5|.|TRBV5-1|.
CASSLEGTGPKETQYF
TGCGCCAGCAGCTTGGAGGGCACAGGGCCCAAGGAGACCCAGTACTTC
>TRBJ2-1|TRBD1|TRBV19|.
CASSPDRGTVYNEQFF
TGTGCCAGTAGTCCCGACAGGGGGACGGTCTACAATGAGCAGTTCTTC
>TRBJ2-3|TRBD2|TRBV3-1|.
CASSHILAGVGYTQYF
TGTGCCAGCAGCCACATTCTAGCGGGAGTGGGGTATACGCAGTATTTT
>TRBJ1-1|.|TRBV2|.
CASSDLGGHTEAFF
TGTGCCAGCAGTGATCTAGGGGGGCACACTGAAGCTTTCTTT
>TRBJ1-3|.|TRBV5-1|.
CASSLAGLGNTIYF
TGCGCCAGCAGCTTGGCAGGGCTAGGAAACACCATATATTTT
>TRBJ1-3|.|TRBV11-2|many
CASSLKYSPLGNTIYF
TGTGCCAGCAGCTTAAAGTACAGCCCGCTTGGAAACACCATATATTTT
>TRBJ2-2|.|TRBV29-1|.
CSVGRSHTGELFF
TGCAGCGTTGGTCGCAGTCACACCGGGGAGCTGTTTTTT
>TRBJ2-1|.|TRBV5-4|.
CASSQGGVGNEQFF
TGTGCCAGCAGTCAAGGGGGTGTGGGAAATGAGCAGTTCTTC
>TRBJ2-5|.|TRBV2|many
CASSGRGLAYQETQYF
TGTGCCAGCAGTGGTCGAGGGCTAGCGTACCAAGAGACCCAGTACTTC
>TRBJ2-6|TRBD1|TRBV30|many
CAWSVHWTGFSGANVLTF
TGTGCCTGGAGTGTTCATTGGACAGGCTTCTCTGGGGCCAACGTCCTGACTTTC
>TRBJ2-7|TRBD2|TRBV7-9|many
CASSRPPGLVYEQYF
TGTGCCAGCAGCCGTCCCCCGGGACTAGTTTACGAGCAGTACTTC
>TRBJ2-3|TRBD2|TRBV20-1|.
CSATGGGGTSGSTDTRYF
TGCAGTGCTACCGGGGGGGGTGGGACTAGCGGGAGCACAGATACGCGGTATTTT
>TRBJ2-3|.|TRBV24-1|many
CATSWTMGADTQYF
TGTGCCACCAGTTGGACAATGGGGGCAGATACGCAGTATTTT
>TRBJ1-5|.|TRBV6-1|many
CASTGRGEVSNQPQHF
TGTGCCAGCACCGGACGGGGGGAAGTCAGCAATCAGCCCCAGCATTTT
>TRBJ1-1|.|TRBV12-3/TRBV12-4|.
CASSPGTGEAFF
TGTGCCAGCAGTCCCGGGACCGGCGAAGCTTTCTTT
>TRBJ2-1|TRBD2|TRBV20-1|many
CSPSSSGSRDEQFF
TGCAGCCCCTCCTCTAGCGGGAGTAGAGATGAGCAGTTCTTC
>TRBJ2-1|.|TRBV5-1|few
CASSLALGSRPNEQFF
TGCGCCAGCAGCTTGGCCTTAGGAAGTCGACCCAATGAGCAGTTCTTC
>TRBJ2-7|.|TRBV27|many
CASSIKTGSYEQYF
TGTGCCAGCAGTATCAAAACGGGCAGCTACGAGCAGTACTTC
>TRBJ2-2|.|TRBV12-3/TRBV12-4|.
CASSLAGGLLSGELVF
TGTGCCAGCAGTTTAGCGGGAGGACTTCTTTCGGGGGAGCTGGTTTTT
>TRBJ1-5|TRBD1|TRBV28|many
CASSLPSRTGGNQPQHF
TGTGCCAGCAGTTTACCGTCGCGGACAGGAGGCAATCAGCCCCAGCATTTT
>TRBJ2-3|.|TRBV10-2|.
CASREDYADTQYF
TGCGCCAGCAGAGAGGACTACGCAGATACGCAGTATTTT
>TRBJ2-7|TRBD1|TRBV28|many
CASSRQGNSYEQYF
TGTGCCAGCAGTCGACAGGGGAACTCCTACGAGCAGTACTTC
>TRBJ2-7|.|TRBV2|many
CASSEVQSLYEQYF
TGTGCCAGCAGTGAAGTACAGTCCCTCTACGAGCAGTACTTC
>TRBJ2-4|TRBD1|TRBV10-3|.
CAIRPGQGVNIQYF
TGTGCCATCAGGCCGGGACAGGGGGTGAACATTCAGTACTTC
>TRBJ2-3|TRBD2|TRBV5-1|few
CASSPAGVGDTQYF
TGCGCCAGCAGCCCAGCGGGAGTCGGGGATACGCAGTATTTT